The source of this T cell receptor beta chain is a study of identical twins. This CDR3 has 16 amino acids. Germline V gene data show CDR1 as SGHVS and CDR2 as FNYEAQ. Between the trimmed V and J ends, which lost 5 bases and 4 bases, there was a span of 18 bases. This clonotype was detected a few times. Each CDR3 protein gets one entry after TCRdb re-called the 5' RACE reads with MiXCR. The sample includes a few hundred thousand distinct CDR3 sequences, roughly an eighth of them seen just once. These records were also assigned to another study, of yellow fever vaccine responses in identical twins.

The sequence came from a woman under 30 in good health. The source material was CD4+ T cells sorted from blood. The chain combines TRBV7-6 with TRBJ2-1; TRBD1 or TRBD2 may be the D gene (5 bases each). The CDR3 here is CASSERRSPGYNEQFF. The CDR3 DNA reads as TGTGCCAGCAGCGAAAGGAGGTCCCCAGGGTACAATGAGCAGTTCTTC.